This record looks at one T cell receptor beta chain sequence and its context. Its antigen remains unknown. The source of the sample is a study of identical twins. Study observations and caveats: Models underestimated TCR alpha sharing (out-of-frame) in monozygotic twins. Out-of-frame alpha sequences common to twins were enriched for low generation probability.

The length of the CDR3 is 14 residues. V was clipped by 7 bases and J by 0 bases, with 11 bases between them. One entry per CDR3 protein, called by TCRdb with MiXCR from the 5' RACE reads. In the table there are about 690,000 distinct CDR3 sequences, over 5% of which are singletons. The chain combines TRBV12-3 or TRBV12-4 with TRBJ2-3, with D possibly being TRBD2 (6 bases). The TCR was taken from a man younger than 35 in good health. Sequencing used naive T cells sorted from blood. Written as DNA, the CDR3 is TGTGCCAGCACCTGGGGACTTAGCACAGATACGCAGTATTTT. Its translation is CASTWGLSTDTQYF.